The 29 T cell receptor beta chains in this list originate from one sample, sequenced in a study of T cell responses to AZD1222 COVID-19 vaccine. Repertoires were generated with immunoSEQ multiplex PCR, while TCRdb's copy carries only in-frame clones and drops some. The sample lists some 160,000 clones; approximately 89% were seen once. Sequencing was performed on peripheral blood, taken on day 0 of AZD1222 vaccination. These receptors were collected from an adult in good health.

The chain couples TRBV6-5 to TRBJ1-6; D is ambiguous. This CDR3 is built from 14 residues. Germline V gives CDR1 MNHEY, CDR2 SVGAGI. The V end lost 10 bases, the J end lost 5 bases, and 15 bases lay between the germline ends. CDR3 DNA sequence: TGTGCCACCCAGTGGACGGGGAATAATTCACCCCTCCACTTT. Protein: CATQWTGNNSPLHF.

V gene TRBV28 combines with J gene TRBJ1-2; the match to TRBD1 covers 10 bases. CDR1 is MDHEN, CDR2 SYDVKM, per germline. V lost 5 bases to trimming and J lost 6 bases; unmatched junction nucleotides: 12. This CDR3 spans 16 amino acids. The CDR3 DNA is TGTGCCAGCAGTGATCGAAGGGACAGGGGAGCGAATGGCTACACCTTC. Translated, it gives CASSDRRDRGANGYTF.

The chain is built from TRBV28 and TRBJ2-7; TRBD1 agrees at 7 bases. Trimming removed 7 bases from V and 8 bases from J; junction bases left unmatched: 14. The germline V gene has CDR1 MDHEN and CDR2 SYDVKM. CDR3 length: 14 amino acids. The CDR3 is CASTPDREYDKQYF. CDR3 DNA sequence: TGTGCCAGCACCCCCGACAGGGAATACGATAAGCAGTACTTC.

This clone occurred a few times. The chain employs TRBV20-1 and TRBJ1-1; D call uncertain. The CDR3 spans 10 residues. Germline CDR1 reads DFQATT; CDR2 reads SNEGSKA (reference sequence). The CDR3 protein is CSPLRVEAFF. The CDR3 nucleotides read TGCAGCCCCTTGCGAGTTGAAGCTTTCTTT.

The rearrangement uses TRBV10-3 and TRBJ2-1; TRBD2 matches at 12 bases. Trimming cost V 4 bases and J 5 bases; bases outside gene matches: 9. Germline V gene data show CDR1 as ENHRY and CDR2 as SYGVKD. The length of the CDR3 is 17 residues. CDR3 DNA sequence: TGTGCCATCAGTGGGACTAGCGGGAAGGCGACCAACAATGAGCAGTTCTTC. Translation: CAISGTSGKATNNEQFF.

The gene calls are TRBV30 and TRBJ2-7; the D is unclear. From germline, CDR1 is GTSNPN and CDR2 SVGIG (reference sequence). The CDR3 runs 16 residues. V was trimmed by 0 bases and J by 0 bases, leaving 15 bases between them. CDR3 in DNA: TGTGCCTGGAGTGTACGAGTGGTGCACAGCTCCTACGAGCAGTACTTC. It encodes CAWSVRVVHSSYEQYF.

The rearrangement uses TRBV28 and TRBJ1-1; D is uncertain. Per the germline V gene, CDR1 is MDHEN and CDR2 is SYDVKM. The CDR3 totals 14 residues. V was trimmed by 5 bases and J by 8 bases, leaving 18 bases between them. CDR3 DNA: TGTGCCAGCAGTCCCGGGCCGAGGCAGCCCGAAGCTTTCTTT. It codes for CASSPGPRQPEAFF.

This sequence joins TRBV11-3 and TRBJ2-7; 12 bases fit TRBD1. Germline values: CDR1 SGHNT, CDR2 YENEEA. The CDR3 runs to 16 residues. The V and J ends lost 4 bases and 4 bases, in that order; junction bases with no gene match: 8. In DNA form, the CDR3 reads TGTGCCAGCAGCTCCCCCCGGGACAGGGGGCTATACGAGCAGTACTTC. Translated, it gives CASSSPRDRGLYEQYF.

The chain is built from TRBV18 and TRBJ2-1; weak D call: TRBD1 (5 bases). This CDR3 contains 14 residues. From germline, CDR1 is KGHSH and CDR2 LQKENI. V was pared by 2 bases and J by 2 bases, with 7 bases between. The DNA of the CDR3 is TGTGCCAGCTCACCATTGACAGCCTACAATGAGCAGTTCTTC. Translation gives CASSPLTAYNEQFF. The variable domain in full, with the rest retrieved from reference TRBV18 and TRBJ2-1, is NAGVMQNPRHLVRRRGQEARLRCSPMKGHSHVYWYRQLPEEGLKFMVYLQKENIIDESGMPKERFSAEFPKEGPSILRIQQVVRGDSAAYFCASSPLTAYNEQFFGPGTRLTVL.

V is TRBV15 and J is TRBJ2-3; a possible D gene is TRBD1 (6 bases). V lost 7 bases and J lost 1, with 18 bases in between. Germline assignment: CDR1 LNHNV and CDR2 YYDKDF (reference sequence). The CDR3 is made up of 16 amino acids. The CDR3 loop is CATNLGQTEGTDTQYF. The CDR3 nucleotides read TGTGCCACCAACCTAGGACAGACCGAGGGCACAGATACGCAGTATTTT.

The chain uses TRBV30 and TRBJ1-2, with D unclear. Germline V gene sequence: CDR1 GTSNPN, CDR2 SVGIG (reference sequence). The CDR3 totals 11 residues. V lost 1 base and J lost 6, with 6 bases in between. Here the CDR3 reads CAWSGTHGYTF. For the CDR3, the DNA is TGTGCCTGGAGTGGGACTCATGGCTACACCTTC.

This chain connects TRBV3-1 (or the pseudogene TRBV3-2) to TRBJ1-2; a weak D match, TRBD1 (5 bases). V gave up 1 base and J gave up 4 bases, with 19 bases separating them. CDR3 size: 17 residues. Looked up from germline, CDR1 is LGHDT and CDR2 is YNNKEL (reference sequence). CDR3 sequence reads: CASSQGIFIWGSYGYTF. The CDR3 DNA reads TGTGCCAGCAGCCAAGGGATTTTCATTTGGGGGTCCTATGGCTACACCTTC.

The chain employs TRBV7-2 and TRBJ1-2; TRBD1 matches 7 bases. CDR1 is SGHTA and CDR2 is FQGNSA in the germline V gene. V lost 5 bases to trimming and J lost 8 bases; unmatched junction nucleotides: 11. This CDR3 has 14 residues. CDR3: CASSQGGGARGYTF. DNA for the CDR3: TGTGCCAGCAGCCAGGGGGGTGGGGCGCGCGGCTACACCTTC.

The rearrangement links TRBV7-2 to TRBJ2-5; 9 bases map to TRBD1. Germline V CDR1 and CDR2: SGHTA, FQGNSA. Germline trimming cut 4 bases from V and 5 bases from J; bases unmatched to any gene: 5. This CDR3 is built from 14 residues. The CDR3 DNA is TGTGCCAGCAGCTGGGACAGGGCAAGGGAGACCCAGTACTTC. It specifies CASSWDRARETQYF.

The chain has TRBV28 and TRBJ2-2; 11 positions match TRBD2. Germline V CDR1 and CDR2: MDHEN, SYDVKM. This CDR3 comprises 18 residues. V shed 3 bases, J shed 7 bases, and the junction held 13 bases outside the gene matches. The DNA for the CDR3 is TGTGCCAGCAGTTTGATCGGCCTAGCGGGAGGCCGTGTCGGGGAGCTGTTTTTT. Translation: CASSLIGLAGGRVGELFF.

The J gene is TRBJ1-5, the V gene TRBV15; no clear D gene. CDR1 and CDR2 (germline): LNHNV, YYDKDF (reference sequence). There are 13 residues in the CDR3. V gave up 4 bases and J gave up 7 bases, with 11 bases separating them. This CDR3 reads CATSTGWGQPQHF. DNA for the CDR3: TGTGCCACCAGCACGGGTTGGGGACAGCCCCAGCATTTT.

V and J are TRBV24-1 and TRBJ2-1; 15 nucleotides line up with TRBD2. The CDR3 covers 16 residues. V was clipped by 4 bases and J by 8 bases; unmatched bases: 5. Germline assignment: CDR1 KGHDR and CDR2 SFDVKD. The CDR3 DNA reads as TGTGCCACCAGTGACCCGGGACTAGCGGGGGGTTATGAGCAGTTCTTC. This sequence encodes CATSDPGLAGGYEQFF.

This clone was observed a few times. The J gene is TRBJ2-7, the V gene TRBV5-4; TRBD1 might be the D (6 bases). This CDR3 is 17 amino acids long. V was trimmed by 2 bases and J by 2 bases, leaving 20 bases between them. CDR1 and CDR2 from the germline V gene are SGHNT and YYREEE (reference sequence). The CDR3 spells CASSFLGRGPVTYEQYF. The CDR3, as DNA: TGTGCCAGCAGCTTTTTGGGCAGGGGCCCGGTTACCTACGAGCAGTACTTC.

The chain is built from TRBV2 and TRBJ2-7; 9 positions match TRBD1. This CDR3 comprises 14 residues. V shed 6 bases and J 6 bases; nucleotides not matched to a gene: 9. Per the germline V gene, CDR1 is SNHLY and CDR2 is FYNNEI. CDR3 protein: CASRLGDRVGEQYF. The CDR3 DNA reads TGTGCCAGCAGGTTGGGGGACAGGGTCGGCGAGCAGTACTTC.

CDR3 residues: CASSFLPRGPGYTF. The DNA for the CDR3 is TGTGCCAGCAGTTTCCTGCCCAGGGGGCCTGGCTACACCTTC. The V gene is TRBV28, the J gene TRBJ1-2; 8 nucleotides line up with TRBD1. This CDR3 region has 14 residues. With 3 bases clipped from V and 7 bases from J, the junction kept 7 bases outside the gene matches. Looked up from germline, CDR1 is MDHEN and CDR2 is SYDVKM.

The chain recombines TRBV2 with TRBJ2-5, with D unresolved. The CDR3 runs to 13 residues. Per the germline V gene, CDR1 is SNHLY and CDR2 is FYNNEI. Trimming left V 3 bases short and J 8 bases short, with 13 bases between. DNA of the CDR3: TGTGCCAGCAGTGATTCCGGGCCTACAACCCAGTACTTC. Translated, it gives CASSDSGPTTQYF.

The chain combines TRBV19 with TRBJ2-3, with 9 bases fitting TRBD2. V dropped 9 bases and J dropped 4; count of bases not matched to a gene: 8. Germline V gives CDR1 LNHDA, CDR2 SQIVND (reference sequence). There are 14 residues in the CDR3. The CDR3 spells CASAGGPGADTQYF. CDR3 coding DNA: TGTGCCAGCGCGGGAGGGCCAGGGGCAGATACGCAGTATTTT.

The V and J genes are TRBV4-1 and TRBJ2-3; D may be TRBD1 or TRBD2 (5 bases each). Germline V gene sequence: CDR1 MGHRA, CDR2 YSYEKL. Between the trimmed V and J ends, which lost 0 bases and 5 bases, there was a span of 12 bases. This CDR3 is built from 15 residues. CDR3: CASSQDTGAIDTQYF. CDR3 in DNA: TGCGCCAGCAGCCAAGATACCGGGGCAATAGATACGCAGTATTTT.

This sequence joins TRBV7-3 and TRBJ2-3; TRBD2 matches at 13 bases. Germline CDR1 SGHTA, CDR2 FQGTGA. V was pared by 2 bases and J by 4 bases, with 0 bases of the junction left unmatched. CDR3 length equals 15 residues. CDR3 region: CASSLGLAGADTQYF. CDR3 DNA sequence: TGTGCCAGCAGCTTAGGACTAGCGGGAGCAGATACGCAGTATTTT.

The V and J genes are TRBV6-1 and TRBJ2-5, with TRBD2 matching 11 bases. The CDR3 has 18 residues. The V gene's germline CDR1 is MNHNS and CDR2 SASEGT. The V segment lost 2 bases and the J segment 4 bases; nucleotides outside the gene matches: 12. In nucleotides, the CDR3 is TGTGCCAGCAGTGAAACACTAGCGGGAGATGTGGGGGTAGAGACCCAGTACTTC. Amino acids: CASSETLAGDVGVETQYF.

This sequence joins TRBV29-1 and TRBJ1-1; D is ambiguous. Germline CDR1 and CDR2: SQVTM and ANQGSEA. Trimming removed 0 bases at V and 1 base at J, with 9 bases between. The length of the CDR3 is 14 residues. CDR3 sequence (DNA): TGCAGCGTTGAAGAAGCCGGGGAGAACACTGAAGCTTTCTTT. Amino acids: CSVEEAGENTEAFF.

With regard to this clone: The same CDR3 can be traced to other DNA sequences in this sample. V gene TRBV7-9 combines with J gene TRBJ1-5; 10 bases match TRBD1. The junction had 0 bases not matched to a gene; V was cut back by 3 bases and J by 4 bases. The CDR3 totals 14 residues. Germline lookup yields CDR1 SEHNR and CDR2 FQNEAQ (reference sequence). CDR3 DNA: TGTGCCAGCAGCTTGGACAGGGGGAATCAGCCCCAGCATTTT. This sequence encodes CASSLDRGNQPQHF.

The V gene is TRBV7-3, the J gene TRBJ1-1; 9 bases align to TRBD1. The CDR3 loop spans 14 amino acids. Germline V CDR1 and CDR2: SGHTA, FQGTGA. J lost 1 base, V lost 5 bases, and 2 bases had no gene match. CDR3 in amino acids: CASSTTGGNTEAFF. The CDR3 DNA reads TGTGCCAGCAGCACGACAGGGGGGAACACTGAAGCTTTCTTT.

The chain uses TRBV11-3 and TRBJ1-2, with a possible D match to TRBD1 (5 bases). CDR1 SGHNT and CDR2 YENEEA come from the germline V gene. CDR3 length: 14 amino acids. The V end was cut by 5 bases, the J end by 4 bases, with 14 bases between. CDR3 DNA: TGTGCCAGCAGCCACTTTCGGGGCAGCTATGGCTACACCTTC. It is translated as CASSHFRGSYGYTF.